This record looks at one T cell receptor beta chain sequence and its context. Original data processing: Amplification from reference gene primers served as the basis for estimated nucleated cell counts. Sequenced by immunoSEQ multiplex PCR; TCRdb stores in-frame clones only, minus some. The V and J calls and clone size were taken over from that table, and D and trimming were inferred from the DNA. The sample carries approximately 100,000 clones, approximately 86% recorded once. The data originate from a study of blood T cell repertoires in COVID-19. Whole-study context: The origin of the acute and convalescent COVID-19 samples was the United States, Italy and Spain. T cells, B-cell-depleted T cells, or PBMCs provided the cDNA or gDNA that served as material.

Trimming removed 2 bases at V and 7 bases at J, with 5 bases between. The CDR3 length is 12 residues. The sequence came from a human donor in a cohort sampled during active COVID-19. This sequence joins TRBV12-3 or TRBV12-4 and TRBJ2-2, with no clear D. The sample taken for sequencing was peripheral blood. The CDR3: CASSLTGGELFF. The CDR3 bases are TGTGCCAGCAGTTTAACCGGCGGGGAGCTGTTTTTT.